The next 29 T cell receptor beta chains were all read from a single sample in a study of cytomegalovirus exposure and HLA in healthy donors (dated by TCRdb to 2016 to 2017). Receptor libraries were prepared by the immunoSEQ multiplex PCR assay. The multiplex PCR relied on a mix of 60 forward primers for TCR Vbeta segments and 13 reverse primers for TCR Jbeta segments. The source is immuneACCESS, and TCRdb retained only in-frame sequences with V and J called. Part of the clones is not carried over; for the studies checked, unresolved V genes explain less than half of this, and the remainder is unexplained. The table of this sample itemizes around 71,000 clones. The ten largest clones add up to approximately 1.7% of the sample. The sample comprised PBMCs. The receptors shown here come from a woman in her thirties in good health and CMV-seronegative.

This chain joins TRBV7-8 and TRBJ2-2; 7 positions agree with TRBD2. The ends lost 5 bases at V and 4 bases at J; junction bases unmatched: 1. The CDR3 consists of 13 residues. Per the germline V gene, CDR1 is SGHVS and CDR2 is FQNEAQ. The DNA of the CDR3 is TGTGCCAGCAGCCGGGGGGTCACCGGGGAGCTGTTTTTT. This gives the protein CASSRGVTGELFF.

J is TRBJ2-1 and V is TRBV6-5; 8 bases agree with TRBD1. Losses at the gene ends were 3 bases for V and 13 bases for J; bases not matched to a gene: 11. CDR1 and CDR2 from the germline V gene are MNHEY and SVGAGI. The CDR3 runs 14 residues. The CDR3: CASSYVGTGFSQFF. CDR3 coding DNA: TGTGCCAGCAGTTATGTTGGGACAGGTTTTTCTCAGTTCTTC.

J is TRBJ2-7 and V is TRBV6-6, with 8 bases that match TRBD1. Germline V gene sequence: CDR1 MNHNY, CDR2 SVGAGI (reference sequence). The length of the CDR3 is 16 residues. Unmatched junction bases numbered 8, after V lost 2 bases and J lost 2 bases. The CDR3 is CASSYLPGQAPYEQYF. DNA of the CDR3: TGTGCCAGCAGTTACCTCCCGGGACAGGCACCCTACGAGCAGTACTTC.

The chain has TRBV30 and TRBJ1-2; 7 bases fit TRBD1. CDR1 and CDR2 from the germline V gene are GTSNPN and SVGIG (reference sequence). V dropped 0 bases and J dropped 4; count of bases not matched to a gene: 11. This CDR3 spans 16 amino acids. The CDR3 is CAWSVYRDSHLYGYTF. The CDR3 DNA sequence: TGTGCCTGGAGTGTGTACCGGGACAGCCATCTCTATGGCTACACCTTC. The variable domain in full, completed from reference TRBV30 and TRBJ1-2, reads SQTIHQWPATLVQPVGSPLSLECTVEGTSNPNLYWYRQAAGRGLQLLFYSVGIGQISSEVPQNLSASRPQDRQFILSSKKLLLSDSGFYLCAWSVYRDSHLYGYTFGSGTRLTVV.

The chain is built from TRBV6-5 and TRBJ2-2; no definite D call. V was clipped by 8 bases and J by 6 bases, with 10 bases between them. The germline gives CDR1 MNHEY, CDR2 SVGAGI. There are 12 residues in the CDR3. This chain's CDR3 is CASESNSGELFF. The CDR3 DNA reads as TGTGCCAGCGAGTCCAACTCCGGGGAGCTGTTTTTT.

The chain carries TRBV27 and TRBJ1-6, with D unresolved. The CDR3 has 12 residues. Germline CDR1 MNHEY, CDR2 SMNVEV (reference sequence). Trimming stripped 4 bases from V and 7 bases from J, with 5 bases between. CDR3 sequence: CASSSVNSPLHF. The DNA for the CDR3 is TGTGCCAGCAGTTCAGTAAATTCACCCCTCCACTTT.

This sequence joins TRBV29-1 and TRBJ2-7; a weak D match, TRBD2 (5 bases). Looked up from germline, CDR1 is SQVTM and CDR2 is ANQGSEA. The CDR3 extends over 16 amino acids. Between the trimmed V and J ends, which lost 4 bases and 4 bases, there was a span of 23 bases. The CDR3: CSVGGLAGRVFYEQYF. CDR3 DNA: TGCAGCGTTGGCGGGCTGGCGGGCCGCGTCTTTTACGAGCAGTACTTC.

This rearrangement joins TRBV30 to TRBJ1-5; the match to TRBD1 covers 9 bases. The trim removed 0 bases at V and 4 bases at J, leaving 4 bases unmatched. The CDR3 length is 15 residues. Germline CDR1 GTSNPN, CDR2 SVGIG (reference sequence). CDR3 region: CAWSVRDRDNQPQHF. In DNA, the CDR3 is TGTGCCTGGAGTGTACGGGACAGGGATAATCAGCCCCAGCATTTT.

V is TRBV6-4 and J is TRBJ2-1; D is undetermined. The CDR3 sequence is 14 residues long. V was cut by 3 bases and J by 6 bases, with 12 bases left in between. Per the germline V gene, CDR1 is MRHNA and CDR2 is SNTAGT. The CDR3 DNA reads TGTGCCAGCAGTGATGTGGCCGCCAGCAATGAGCAGTTCTTC. It encodes CASSDVAASNEQFF.

The chain couples TRBV4-3 to TRBJ2-5; D possibly corresponds to TRBD2 (6 bases). Looked up from germline, CDR1 is LGHNA and CDR2 is YSLEER. The V end lost 4 bases, the J end lost 3 bases, and 15 bases lay between the germline ends. The CDR3 runs 15 residues. The CDR3 region has the DNA TGCGCCAGCAGCCCCACGTGGAGGGACGAAGAGACCCAGTACTTC. This translates into CASSPTWRDEETQYF.

This chain links TRBV4-2 with TRBJ2-7; 11 bases align to TRBD2. Germline lookup yields CDR1 LGHNA and CDR2 YNFKEQ. V trimming: 0 bases; J trimming: 3 bases; junction bases outside the gene matches: 4. The CDR3 is 16 amino acids. CDR3 amino acids: CASSQELAGGHYEQYF. CDR3 nucleotides: TGTGCCAGCAGCCAAGAGCTAGCGGGGGGCCACTACGAGCAGTACTTC.

The chain employs TRBV27 and TRBJ2-7; no reliable D call. V shed 4 bases and J shed 4 bases, with 5 bases lying between them. Germline V lookup: CDR1 MNHEY, CDR2 SMNVEV (reference sequence). The CDR3 spans 11 residues. As DNA, the CDR3 is TGTGCCAGCAGTTCCCTATACGAGCAGTACTTC. It specifies CASSSLYEQYF.

The V call is TRBV29-1, the J call TRBJ2-4; maybe TRBD1 (5 bases). CDR1 SQVTM and CDR2 ANQGSEA come from the germline V gene. The CDR3 runs 16 residues. V shed 3 bases and J shed 1 base, with 16 bases lying between them. For the CDR3, the DNA is TGCAGCGTTGAGAGAGGTGGGGCCGGGGCCAAAAACATTCAGTACTTC. It yields the protein CSVERGGAGAKNIQYF.

Here the CDR3 DNA reads TGTGCCAGCAGCTGGGGACAGGGGCCCTACGAGCAGTACTTC. Translated, it gives CASSWGQGPYEQYF. J is TRBJ2-7 and V is TRBV7-9; 10 bases map to TRBD1. V was clipped by 4 bases and J by 2 bases; unmatched bases: 2. CDR3 length equals 14 residues. The germline V gene encodes CDR1 SEHNR and CDR2 FQNEAQ (reference sequence).

V and J are TRBV13 and TRBJ2-7; D possibly corresponds to TRBD2 (6 bases). Trimming shortened V by 3 bases and J by 5 bases, and 20 bases separated the two germline ends. Germline lookup yields CDR1 PRHDT and CDR2 FYEKMQ (reference sequence). This CDR3 is built from 16 residues. The DNA for the CDR3 is TGTGCCAGCAGCTTCCGGGGCGGGACGGAGGGCCACGAGCAGTACTTC. This codes for CASSFRGGTEGHEQYF. Full variable domain (remainder filled in from reference TRBV13 and TRBJ2-7): AAGVIQSPRHLIKEKRETATLKCYPIPRHDTVYWYQQGPGQDPQFLISFYEKMQSDKGSIPDRFSAQQFSDYHSELNMSSLELGDSALYFCASSFRGGTEGHEQYFGPGTRLTVT.

The chain is built from TRBV30 and TRBJ2-5; a possible D gene is TRBD1 (5 bases). The CDR3 is made up of 15 amino acids. The V gene lost 6 bases and the J gene lost 4 bases, with 21 bases spanning the gap. Per germline, CDR1 GTSNPN and CDR2 SVGIG (reference sequence). DNA of the CDR3: TGTGCCTGCAGGGTGCGAACAGAACGGGCAGAGACCCAGTACTTC. This sequence encodes CACRVRTERAETQYF.

The rearrangement uses TRBV9 and TRBJ2-7; D is perhaps TRBD1 (6 bases). The CDR3 contains 14 residues. V lost 2 bases, J lost 0 bases, and 9 bases lay in between. Germline CDR1 SGDLS, CDR2 YYNGEE. The CDR3 loop reads CASSVDSYSYEQYF. As DNA, the CDR3 is TGTGCCAGCAGCGTGGACAGTTACTCCTACGAGCAGTACTTC.

The V call is TRBV7-2, the J call TRBJ1-1; D perhaps matches TRBD1 (6 bases). CDR1 is SGHTA, CDR2 FQGNSA, per germline. This CDR3 region has 13 residues. V dropped 5 bases and J dropped 3 bases, with 10 bases sitting between them. The DNA for the CDR3 is TGTGCCAGCAGCAGCCAGGGGCACACTGAAGCTTTCTTT. This codes for CASSSQGHTEAFF.

J is TRBJ2-7 and V is TRBV5-1; D might be TRBD1 (6 bases). Germline V CDR1 and CDR2: SGHRS, YFSETQ. There are 14 residues in the CDR3. Trimming removed 4 bases from V and 3 bases from J, with 14 bases in between. The CDR3 here is CASSALQGDYEQYF. As DNA, the CDR3 is TGCGCCAGCAGCGCACTACAGGGAGACTACGAGCAGTACTTC.

The chain combines TRBV7-2 with TRBJ2-7, with TRBD2 matching over 11 bases. This CDR3 is built from 17 residues. V gave up 3 bases and J gave up 0 bases; unmatched junction bases: 7. Germline-derived CDR1 and CDR2 are SGHTA and FQGNSA. As DNA, the CDR3 is TGTGCCAGCAGCTTCGAACTAGCGGGGGTTAGCTCCTACGAGCAGTACTTC. This gives the protein CASSFELAGVSSYEQYF. Based on the CDR3 plus reference TRBV7-2 and TRBJ2-7, the full variable domain is GAGVSQSPSNKVTEKGKDVELRCDPISGHTALYWYRQSLGQGLEFLIYFQGNSAPDKSGLPSDRFSAERTGGSVSTLTIQRTQQEDSAVYLCASSFELAGVSSYEQYFGPGTRLTVT.

The chain joins TRBV7-9 to TRBJ1-2; D is possibly TRBD1 (6 bases). Germline assignment: CDR1 SEHNR and CDR2 FQNEAQ (reference sequence). The length of the CDR3 is 13 residues. The V end lost 2 bases, the J end lost 6 bases, and 10 bases lay between the germline ends. The CDR3 DNA reads as TGTGCCAGCAGCTTAACAGGGATGAATGGCTACACCTTC. The encoded protein is CASSLTGMNGYTF. Looking up the rest from reference TRBV7-9 and TRBJ1-2 gives the full variable domain: DTGVSQNPRHKITKRGQNVTFRCDPISEHNRLYWYRQTLGQGPEFLTYFQNEAQLEKSRLLSDRFSAERPKGSFSTLEIQRTEQGDSAMYLCASSLTGMNGYTFGSGTRLTVV.

CDR3 region: CASSPGDRRYEQYF. The CDR3 DNA reads as TGTGCCAGCTCACCTGGGGACAGGCGGTACGAGCAGTACTTC. This chain connects TRBV18 to TRBJ2-7, with 8 bases lining up with TRBD1. Germline lookup yields CDR1 KGHSH and CDR2 LQKENI. The trim removed 3 bases at V and 4 bases at J, leaving 5 bases unmatched. The CDR3 runs 14 residues.

The gene calls are TRBV28 and TRBJ1-5; a possible D gene is TRBD1 (6 bases). The CDR3 covers 15 residues. V was shortened by 8 bases and J by 9 bases, with 23 bases between the two germline ends. Germline loops: CDR1 MDHEN, CDR2 SYDVKM. DNA of the CDR3: TGTGCCAGCGGCCTCGGGGGGGCGGAAGAATGGCCCCAGCATTTT. Amino acids: CASGLGGAEEWPQHF.

The rearrangement uses TRBV6-1 and TRBJ2-7, with D possibly TRBD1 on 6 matching bases. CDR3 size: 13 residues. V dropped 10 bases and J dropped 7 bases, with 20 bases sitting between them. Germline-derived CDR1 and CDR2 are MNHNS and SASEGT. In DNA form, the CDR3 reads TGTGCCACTCTACTACAGGGATCTAGTGAGCAGTACTTC. Translated, it gives CATLLQGSSEQYF.

The chain couples TRBV4-1 to TRBJ2-2, with D hard to call. V was clipped by 0 bases and J by 1 base, with 9 bases between them. The CDR3 contains 16 residues. CDR1 and CDR2 from the germline V gene are MGHRA and YSYEKL. For the CDR3, the DNA is TGCGCCAGCAGCCAAGAACCCCACGGGAACACCGGGGAGCTGTTTTTT. Translating gives CASSQEPHGNTGELFF.

The chain employs TRBV10-3 and TRBJ2-4, with 10 bases that match TRBD1. This CDR3 is 17 amino acids long. V was pared by 2 bases and J by 0 bases, with 4 bases of the junction left unmatched. Germline CDR1 is ENHRY and CDR2 is SYGVKD. This CDR3 reads CAISEPDRGLAKNIQYF. CDR3 nucleotide sequence: TGTGCCATCAGTGAGCCAGACAGGGGGCTAGCCAAAAACATTCAGTACTTC.

V and J are TRBV7-6 and TRBJ2-7, with 8 positions matching TRBD2. The germline V gene has CDR1 SGHVS and CDR2 FNYEAQ. V was pared by 1 base and J by 6 bases, with 5 bases of the junction left unmatched. The CDR3 spans 14 residues. The DNA of the CDR3 is TGTGCCAGCAGCTTAGGAGGTAGCGGGGTCGAGCAGTACTTC. Residues: CASSLGGSGVEQYF.

The chain employs TRBV11-2 and TRBJ2-7, with D maybe TRBD1 (6 bases). Germline CDR1 is SGHAT and CDR2 is FQNNGV. The CDR3 covers 14 residues. The ends were cut back, 5 bases at V and 2 bases at J, with 13 bases in the middle. CDR3 DNA: TGTGCCAGCAGCAACCGGGACATTCCCTACGAGCAGTACTTC. Encoded protein: CASSNRDIPYEQYF.

V and J are TRBV7-2 and TRBJ1-2, with TRBD1 matching 7 bases. CDR3 size: 15 residues. Germline loops: CDR1 SGHTA, CDR2 FQGNSA. Unmatched junction bases numbered 8, after V lost 2 bases and J lost 5 bases. CDR3 sequence reads: CASSLSYRGGYGYTF. The CDR3 DNA follows: TGTGCCAGCAGCTTAAGTTACAGGGGCGGTTATGGCTACACCTTC.